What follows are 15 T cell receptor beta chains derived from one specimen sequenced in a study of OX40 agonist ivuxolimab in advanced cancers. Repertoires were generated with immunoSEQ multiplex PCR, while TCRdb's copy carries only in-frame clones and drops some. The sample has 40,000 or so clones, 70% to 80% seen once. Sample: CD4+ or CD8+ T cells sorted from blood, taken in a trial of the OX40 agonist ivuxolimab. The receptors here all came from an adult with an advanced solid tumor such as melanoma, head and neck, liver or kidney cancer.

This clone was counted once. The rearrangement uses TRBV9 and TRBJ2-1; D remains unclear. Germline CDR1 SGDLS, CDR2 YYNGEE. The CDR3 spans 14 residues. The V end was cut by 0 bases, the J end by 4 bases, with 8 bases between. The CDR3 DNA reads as TGTGCCAGCAGCGTAGAAGGCGCGTACAATGAGCAGTTCTTC. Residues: CASSVEGAYNEQFF.

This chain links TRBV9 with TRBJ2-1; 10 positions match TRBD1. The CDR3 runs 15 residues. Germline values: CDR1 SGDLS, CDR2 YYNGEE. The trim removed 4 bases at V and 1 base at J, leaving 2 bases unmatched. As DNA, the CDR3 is TGTGCCAGCAGCCGGGACAGGGGATCCTACAATGAGCAGTTCTTC. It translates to CASSRDRGSYNEQFF.

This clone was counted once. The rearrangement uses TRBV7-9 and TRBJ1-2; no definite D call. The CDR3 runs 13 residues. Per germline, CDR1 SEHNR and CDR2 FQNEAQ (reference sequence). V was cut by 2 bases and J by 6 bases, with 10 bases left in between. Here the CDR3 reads CASSLRVENGYTF. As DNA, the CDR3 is TGTGCCAGCAGCTTAAGGGTAGAGAATGGCTACACCTTC.

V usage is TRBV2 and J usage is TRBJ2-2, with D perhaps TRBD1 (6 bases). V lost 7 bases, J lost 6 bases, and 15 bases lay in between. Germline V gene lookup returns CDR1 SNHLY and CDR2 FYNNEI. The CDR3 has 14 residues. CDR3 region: CASILDSKSGELFF. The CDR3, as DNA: TGTGCCAGCATCTTGGACAGCAAGTCCGGGGAGCTGTTTTTT.

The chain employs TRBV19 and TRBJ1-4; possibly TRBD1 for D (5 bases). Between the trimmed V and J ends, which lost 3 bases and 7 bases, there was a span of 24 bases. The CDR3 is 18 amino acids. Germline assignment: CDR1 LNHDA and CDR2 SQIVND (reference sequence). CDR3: CASSIPSGEEGISEKLFF. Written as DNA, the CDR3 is TGTGCCAGTAGTATCCCTAGCGGGGAGGAGGGGATAAGTGAAAAACTGTTTTTT.

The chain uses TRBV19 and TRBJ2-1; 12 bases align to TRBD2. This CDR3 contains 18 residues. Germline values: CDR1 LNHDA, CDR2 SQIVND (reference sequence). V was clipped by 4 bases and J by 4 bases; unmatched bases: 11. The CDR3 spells CASSSGLAGYGAYNEQFF. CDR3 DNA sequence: TGTGCCAGTAGTAGTGGACTAGCGGGATACGGGGCTTACAATGAGCAGTTCTTC.

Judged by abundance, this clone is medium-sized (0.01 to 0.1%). CDR3 sequence reads: CASSGRSADNQPQHF. The CDR3 DNA follows: TGTGCCAGTAGCGGGCGGTCGGCAGACAATCAGCCCCAGCATTTT. The V call is TRBV19, the J call TRBJ1-5, with D hard to call. V lost 6 bases, J lost 3 bases, and 15 bases lay in between. The CDR3 covers 15 residues. Germline V gene lookup returns CDR1 LNHDA and CDR2 SQIVND (reference sequence).

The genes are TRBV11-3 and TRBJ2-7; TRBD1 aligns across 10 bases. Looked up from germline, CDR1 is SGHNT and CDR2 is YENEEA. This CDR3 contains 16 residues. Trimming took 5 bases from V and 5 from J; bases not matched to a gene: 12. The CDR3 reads CASSPTPGQGFDEQYF. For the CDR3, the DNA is TGTGCCAGCAGCCCGACGCCGGGACAGGGGTTCGACGAGCAGTACTTC.

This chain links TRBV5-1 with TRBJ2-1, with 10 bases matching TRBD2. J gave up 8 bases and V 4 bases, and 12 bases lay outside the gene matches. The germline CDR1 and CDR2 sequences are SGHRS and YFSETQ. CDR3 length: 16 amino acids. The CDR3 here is CASSPAGSGRGDEQFF. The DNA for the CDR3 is TGCGCCAGCAGCCCGGCTGGGAGCGGGAGGGGGGATGAGCAGTTCTTC.

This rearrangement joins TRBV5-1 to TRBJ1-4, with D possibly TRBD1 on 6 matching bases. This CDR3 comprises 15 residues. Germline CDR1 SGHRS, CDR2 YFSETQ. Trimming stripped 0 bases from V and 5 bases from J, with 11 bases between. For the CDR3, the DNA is TGCGCCAGCAGCTTGGTCGGGGGCCCCAATGAAAAACTGTTTTTT. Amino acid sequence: CASSLVGGPNEKLFF.

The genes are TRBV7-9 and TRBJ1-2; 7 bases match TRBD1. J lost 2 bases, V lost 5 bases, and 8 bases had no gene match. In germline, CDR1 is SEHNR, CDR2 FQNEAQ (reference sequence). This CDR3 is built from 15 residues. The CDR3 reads CASSLGGTANYGYTF. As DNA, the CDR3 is TGTGCCAGCAGCCTAGGCGGGACAGCAAACTATGGCTACACCTTC.

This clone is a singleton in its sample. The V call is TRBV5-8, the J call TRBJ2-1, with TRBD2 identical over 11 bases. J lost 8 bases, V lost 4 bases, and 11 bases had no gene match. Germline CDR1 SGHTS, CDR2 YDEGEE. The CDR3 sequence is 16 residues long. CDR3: CASSPVTSGRRYEQFF. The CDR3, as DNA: TGTGCCAGCAGCCCGGTCACTAGCGGGAGAAGGTATGAGCAGTTCTTC.

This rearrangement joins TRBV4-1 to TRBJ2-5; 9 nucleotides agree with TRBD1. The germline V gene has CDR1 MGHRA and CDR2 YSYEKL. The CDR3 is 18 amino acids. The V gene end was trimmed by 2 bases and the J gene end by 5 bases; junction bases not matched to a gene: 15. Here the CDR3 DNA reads TGCGCCAGCAGCCAAAACCTACTTCAAAGACAGGGGGGCGAGACCCAGTACTTC. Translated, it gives CASSQNLLQRQGGETQYF.

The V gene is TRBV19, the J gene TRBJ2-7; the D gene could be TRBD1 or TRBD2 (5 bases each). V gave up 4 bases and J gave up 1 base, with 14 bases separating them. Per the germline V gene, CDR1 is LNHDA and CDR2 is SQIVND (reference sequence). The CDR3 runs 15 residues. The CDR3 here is CASSSVGTLSYEQYF. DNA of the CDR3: TGTGCCAGTAGTAGCGTAGGGACCTTATCCTACGAGCAGTACTTC.

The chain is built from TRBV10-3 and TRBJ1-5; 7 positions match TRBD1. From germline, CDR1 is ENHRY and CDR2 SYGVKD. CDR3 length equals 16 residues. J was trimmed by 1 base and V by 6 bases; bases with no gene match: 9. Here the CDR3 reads CAISPTGEGSNQPQHF. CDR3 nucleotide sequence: TGTGCCATCAGCCCTACAGGGGAGGGAAGCAATCAGCCCCAGCATTTT.